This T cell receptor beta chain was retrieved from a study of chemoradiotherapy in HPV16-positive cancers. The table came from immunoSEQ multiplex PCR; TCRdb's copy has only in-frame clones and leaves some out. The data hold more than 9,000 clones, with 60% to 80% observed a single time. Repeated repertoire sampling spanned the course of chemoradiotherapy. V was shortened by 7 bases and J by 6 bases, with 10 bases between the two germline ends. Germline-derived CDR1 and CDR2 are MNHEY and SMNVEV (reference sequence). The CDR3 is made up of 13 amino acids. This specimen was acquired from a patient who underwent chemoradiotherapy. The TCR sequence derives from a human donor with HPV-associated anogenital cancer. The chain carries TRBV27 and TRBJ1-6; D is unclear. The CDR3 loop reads CASTHRRNSPLHF. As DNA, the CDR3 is TGTGCCAGCACCCACCGGCGTAATTCACCCCTCCACTTT.